These 19 T cell receptor beta chains came from one sample sequenced in a study of OX40 agonist ivuxolimab in advanced cancers. This table comes from immunoSEQ multiplex PCR, and its TCRdb copy is limited to in-frame clones, with some not included. Here the sample spans roughly 30,000 clones, roughly 79% being singletons. Sequences were derived from CD4+ or CD8+ T cells sorted from blood, sampled in a trial of the OX40 agonist ivuxolimab. The receptors derive from an adult with an advanced solid tumor such as melanoma, head and neck, liver or kidney cancer.

This clone was counted between two and nine times. The chain carries TRBV9 and TRBJ2-1; D is ambiguous. V was trimmed by 4 bases and J by 6 bases, leaving 11 bases between them. The CDR3 sequence is 13 residues long. CDR1 and CDR2 (germline): SGDLS, YYNGEE. The CDR3 region has the DNA TGTGCCAGCAGCTCAGACAACCGCAATGAGCAGTTCTTC. Protein: CASSSDNRNEQFF.

The gene calls are TRBV4-1 and TRBJ1-4, with D perhaps matching TRBD1 (6 bases). The germline CDR1 and CDR2 sequences are MGHRA and YSYEKL. This CDR3 is 16 amino acids long. V was shortened by 3 bases and J by 4 bases, with 15 bases between the two germline ends. The CDR3 is CASSHPFGGSNEKLFF. CDR3 nucleotides: TGCGCCAGCAGCCACCCGTTTGGGGGCAGTAATGAAAAACTGTTTTTT.

The chain employs TRBV6-5 and TRBJ2-7, with no clear D. The CDR3 runs 15 residues. Per the germline V gene, CDR1 is MNHEY and CDR2 is SVGAGI. Trimming shortened V by 5 bases and J by 0 bases, and 14 bases separated the two germline ends. CDR3 protein: CASSRLEKASYEQYF. Written as DNA, the CDR3 is TGTGCCAGCAGTCGCCTGGAAAAAGCCTCCTACGAGCAGTACTTC.

The chain uses TRBV11-3 and TRBJ1-1; 9 bases match TRBD1. Trimming took 5 bases from V and 0 from J; bases not matched to a gene: 7. CDR1 is SGHNT, CDR2 YENEEA, per germline. This CDR3 has 16 residues. The CDR3 nucleotides read TGTGCCAGCAGCCCCGGACAGGGGCGAATGAACACTGAAGCTTTCTTT. This translates into CASSPGQGRMNTEAFF.

The gene calls are TRBV28 and TRBJ2-5, with 13 nucleotides matching TRBD2. In germline, CDR1 is MDHEN, CDR2 SYDVKM. Trimming at V came to 5 bases and at J to 7 bases, leaving 10 bases not matched to a gene. The CDR3 loop spans 16 amino acids. The CDR3 is CASSPSGLAGVGTQYF. CDR3 DNA sequence: TGTGCCAGCAGTCCTTCCGGACTAGCGGGAGTAGGGACCCAGTACTTC.

The chain recombines TRBV11-2 with TRBJ2-4; D perhaps matches TRBD2 (7 bases). CDR3 length: 16 residues. Germline CDR1 reads SGHAT; CDR2 reads FQNNGV. V was shortened by 5 bases and J by 1 base, with 15 bases between the two germline ends. CDR3 residues: CASSVQGGLAKNIQYF. The CDR3 DNA reads as TGTGCCAGCAGCGTACAGGGAGGGCTCGCCAAAAACATTCAGTACTTC. The full variable domain, rest sourced from reference TRBV11-2 and TRBJ2-4, is EAGVAQSPRYKIIEKRQSVAFWCNPISGHATLYWYQQILGQGPKLLIQFQNNGVVDDSQLPKDRFSAERLKGVDSTLKIQPAKLEDSAVYLCASSVQGGLAKNIQYFGAGTRLSVL.

The genes are TRBV19 and TRBJ2-3; D is uncertain. V dropped 3 bases and J dropped 4 bases, with 8 bases sitting between them. This CDR3 spans 13 amino acids. The germline V gene has CDR1 LNHDA and CDR2 SQIVND (reference sequence). The CDR3: CASSMIRADTQYF. The DNA of the CDR3 is TGTGCCAGTAGTATGATCCGGGCAGATACGCAGTATTTT.

The chain joins TRBV4-1 to TRBJ1-4, with 7 positions matching TRBD1. J lost 8 bases, V lost 4 bases, and 4 bases had no gene match. Germline V gene lookup returns CDR1 MGHRA and CDR2 YSYEKL. The CDR3 loop spans 13 amino acids. The CDR3 is CASSLGTEEKLFF. DNA for the CDR3: TGCGCCAGCAGCCTAGGGACAGAGGAAAAACTGTTTTTT.

The chain carries TRBV5-6 and TRBJ2-3; 8 bases align to TRBD2. The CDR3 has 15 amino acids. The germline V gene has CDR1 SGHDT and CDR2 YYEEEE. The ends lost 1 base at V and 2 bases at J; junction bases unmatched: 3. The CDR3 sequence: CASSLLAGHTDTQYF. The CDR3 DNA is TGTGCCAGCAGCTTGTTAGCGGGGCACACAGATACGCAGTATTTT.

The chain couples TRBV6-5 to TRBJ1-2; D is unclear. V lost 4 bases to trimming and J lost 2 bases, with 11 bases between them. Germline CDR1 reads MNHEY; CDR2 reads SVGAGI. The CDR3 loop spans 14 amino acids. The CDR3 reads CASSFRLANYGYTF. CDR3 nucleotide sequence: TGTGCCAGCAGTTTTAGACTCGCGAACTATGGCTACACCTTC.

This clone was detected a few times. The chain couples TRBV2 to TRBJ2-3, with D unclear. V shed 7 bases and J shed 2 bases, with 10 bases lying between them. CDR3 length: 13 residues. CDR1 SNHLY and CDR2 FYNNEI come from the germline V gene. The CDR3 coding sequence is TGTGCCAGCAACGCACCACTCACAGATACGCAGTATTTT. Its protein is CASNAPLTDTQYF.

CDR3 region: CASSQANGRGSYEQYF. The CDR3, as DNA: TGCGCCAGCAGCCAAGCTAACGGGAGAGGGTCCTACGAGCAGTACTTC. The V gene is TRBV4-1, the J gene TRBJ2-7; TRBD2 is a possible D gene (6 bases). Trimming removed 1 base from V and 1 base from J, with 14 bases in between. The germline V gene has CDR1 MGHRA and CDR2 YSYEKL. CDR3 length equals 16 residues.

The V gene is TRBV18, the J gene TRBJ1-1; 10 nucleotides match TRBD1. This CDR3 has 15 amino acids. In germline, CDR1 is KGHSH, CDR2 LQKENI. V lost 3 bases and J lost 5; bases outside the gene matches: 6. The CDR3 bases are TGTGCCAGCTCACCGGCCGGGACAGGGGCTACTGAAGCTTTCTTT. This sequence encodes CASSPAGTGATEAFF.

V and J are TRBV7-8 and TRBJ2-5; the match to TRBD2 covers 9 bases. The V gene end was trimmed by 0 bases and the J gene end by 4 bases; junction bases not matched to a gene: 3. CDR1 and CDR2 from the germline V gene are SGHVS and FQNEAQ. This CDR3 is built from 15 residues. The CDR3 region is CASSLASGRIETQYF. CDR3 DNA: TGTGCCAGCAGCTTAGCCAGCGGGAGGATAGAGACCCAGTACTTC.

The gene calls are TRBV6-6 and TRBJ1-5; 7 nucleotides align to TRBD1. V lost 4 bases, J lost 2 bases, and 8 bases stayed unmatched. CDR1 is MNHNY, CDR2 SVGAGI, per germline (reference sequence). The length of the CDR3 is 16 residues. The CDR3 DNA reads as TGTGCCAGCAGTTGGCAGGGGGTCGGTGGCAATCAGCCCCAGCATTTT. Its protein product is CASSWQGVGGNQPQHF.

The rearrangement joins TRBV5-1 to TRBJ1-5; possible D gene TRBD1, 5 bases. Trimming pared 4 bases from V and 5 bases from J, leaving 16 bases between. Germline-derived CDR1 and CDR2 are SGHRS and YFSETQ. The CDR3 totals 15 residues. The CDR3 DNA is TGCGCCAGCAGCCCCGCGGGGGTTGCCTATCAGCCCCAGCATTTT. Its protein product is CASSPAGVAYQPQHF.

V gene TRBV5-4 combines with J gene TRBJ1-5, with a weak D call TRBD1 (6 bases). The CDR3 consists of 14 residues. Germline V gene data show CDR1 as SGHNT and CDR2 as YYREEE (reference sequence). V dropped 4 bases and J dropped 3 bases, with 11 bases sitting between them. The DNA of the CDR3 is TGTGCCAGCAGCGAACAGGGTTTCAATCAGCCCCAGCATTTT. Its protein product is CASSEQGFNQPQHF.

Turning to this clone: The junction and the germline gene differ at one end; a read error may be behind it. This rearrangement joins TRBV6-1 to TRBJ2-2; TRBD2 is a possible D gene (5 bases). CDR3 length: 17 residues. Germline assignment: CDR1 MNHNS and CDR2 SASEGT. The CDR3 region has the DNA TGTGCCAGCAGTGAAGCTTGGAGGACGGTGAACCCCGGGGAGCTGTTTTTT. Protein sequence: CASSEAWRTVNPGELFF.

The chain couples TRBV5-1 to TRBJ2-7; D might be TRBD1 or TRBD2, each matching 6 bases. V was pared by 4 bases and J by 7 bases, with 24 bases between. CDR3 length: 16 amino acids. Looked up from germline, CDR1 is SGHRS and CDR2 is YFSETQ. CDR3 bases: TGCGCCAGCAGCCCCGGGTGGGGGGCTGGTGCTGTAGAGCAGTACTTC. Translating it yields CASSPGWGAGAVEQYF.